Described below is a single T cell receptor (beta chain) sequence and its context. V lost 7 bases, J lost 7 bases, and 6 bases stayed unmatched. This CDR3 is built from 14 residues. Per germline, CDR1 SGHVS and CDR2 FNYEAQ. Profiled with immunoSEQ multiplex PCR; TCRdb holds only in-frame clones, not every one. The sample yields approximately 150,000 clones, around 92% seen once. The data originate from a study of T cell responses to AZD1222 COVID-19 vaccine. The rearrangement links TRBV7-6 to TRBJ1-6, with 8 bases lining up with TRBD1. The sequence was collected from an adult in good health. The sequences come from peripheral blood, collected on day 0 of AZD1222 vaccination. CDR3 protein: CASNQGQENSPLHF. In nucleotides, the CDR3 is TGTGCCAGCAACCAGGGACAGGAGAATTCACCCCTCCACTTT.